What follows are 28 T cell receptor beta chains derived from one specimen sequenced in a study of blood T cells in healthy people across ages. Primed by a sample-barcoded 5' primer and a J-beta primer mix, a second PCR proceeded for roughly 6 to 12 cycles. Via MiXCR, TCRdb re-called the 5' RACE reads, giving one row per CDR3 protein. The sample holds about 1.8 million distinct CDR3 sequences; 40% to 55% are singletons and the top ten take roughly 2%. The source material was blood. The receptors stem from a woman between 40 and 55 years old in good health.

The table lists this clonotype with a few counts. The V gene is TRBV6-1, the J gene TRBJ2-6, with 10 bases matching TRBD1. The germline gives CDR1 MNHNS, CDR2 SASEGT. J gave up 2 bases and V 6 bases, and 7 bases lay outside the gene matches. This CDR3 comprises 17 residues. CDR3 in amino acids: CASSLDRGQAGANVLTF. In DNA form, the CDR3 reads TGTGCCAGCAGCCTCGACAGGGGGCAGGCTGGGGCCAACGTCCTGACTTTC.

This clonotype was seen many times. The chain has TRBV7-2 and TRBJ2-7; the match to TRBD1 covers 9 bases. The CDR3 is 14 amino acids. Germline assignment: CDR1 SGHTA and CDR2 FQGNSA. V gave up 4 bases and J gave up 4 bases; unmatched junction bases: 5. The CDR3 reads CASSSTGGVYEQYF. The CDR3 nucleotides are TGTGCCAGCAGCTCTACAGGGGGCGTATACGAGCAGTACTTC.

V is TRBV7-2 and J is TRBJ2-7, with D possibly being TRBD1 or TRBD2 (5 bases each). This CDR3 contains 16 residues. The V gene lost 4 bases and the J gene lost 4 bases, with 20 bases spanning the gap. CDR1 is SGHTA and CDR2 is FQGNSA in the germline V gene. CDR3 nucleotides: TGTGCCAGCAGCTCCCGAACCGGCAGGGACGGATACGAGCAGTACTTC. Translated: CASSSRTGRDGYEQYF.

J is TRBJ1-5 and V is TRBV4-3; D not resolved. CDR1 and CDR2 (germline): LGHNA, YSLEER. The CDR3 has 17 residues. V gave up 0 bases and J gave up 3 bases, with 15 bases separating them. CDR3 protein: CASSQDWWRTINQPQHF. In nucleotides, the CDR3 is TGCGCCAGCAGCCAAGATTGGTGGAGAACAATCAATCAGCCCCAGCATTTT.

This clonotype came up a few times. This chain connects TRBV7-2 to TRBJ2-7, with D perhaps matching TRBD1 (5 bases). Trimming removed 1 base from V and 3 bases from J, with 16 bases in between. There are 16 residues in the CDR3. Germline values: CDR1 SGHTA, CDR2 FQGNSA. CDR3 DNA: TGTGCCAGCAGCTTAGGTCTTGGGGCAGCACGCTACGAGCAGTACTTC. It encodes CASSLGLGAARYEQYF.

The chain recombines TRBV11-2 with TRBJ2-5; D possibly corresponds to TRBD1 (5 bases). The ends were cut back, 5 bases at V and 11 bases at J, with 21 bases in the middle. There are 14 residues in the CDR3. Germline V CDR1 and CDR2: SGHAT, FQNNGV. The CDR3 is CASSPGFQGGEQYF. The CDR3 DNA sequence: TGTGCCAGCAGCCCAGGGTTCCAGGGTGGTGAGCAGTACTTC.

The gene calls are TRBV15 and TRBJ2-1; D is perhaps TRBD2 (7 bases). CDR3 length equals 17 residues. Trimming left V 2 bases short and J 13 bases short, with 27 bases between. Germline CDR1 reads LNHNV; CDR2 reads YYDKDF (reference sequence). The CDR3 region is CATSRPIQSGAGETQFF. Here the CDR3 DNA reads TGTGCCACCAGCAGACCTATCCAGAGCGGGGCAGGGGAGACCCAGTTCTTC.

The rearrangement uses TRBV7-9 and TRBJ2-5; 10 bases align to TRBD1. Germline CDR1 SEHNR, CDR2 FQNEAQ (reference sequence). There are 16 residues in the CDR3. The V and J ends lost 5 bases and 4 bases, in that order; junction bases with no gene match: 10. CDR3 in amino acids: CASSGPTGGLRETQYF. CDR3 bases: TGTGCCAGCAGCGGCCCGACAGGGGGCCTCCGAGAGACCCAGTACTTC.

The chain links TRBV5-5 to TRBJ1-4; D not certain. Trimming removed 4 bases at V and 4 bases at J, with 5 bases between. Germline V CDR1 and CDR2: SGHKS, YYEKEE (reference sequence). The CDR3 length is 12 residues. The CDR3 DNA follows: TGTGCCAGCAGCCGCCATAATGAAAAACTGTTTTTT. It translates to CASSRHNEKLFF.

This clonotype showed up just a few times. The chain uses TRBV9 and TRBJ2-7; D is ambiguous. The germline CDR1 and CDR2 sequences are SGDLS and YYNGEE. The CDR3 spans 14 residues. With 4 bases removed from V and 2 bases from J, the gap between germline ends came to 13 bases. DNA for the CDR3: TGTGCCAGCAGCCAAACAAACGAGCCCTACGAGCAGTACTTC. Protein: CASSQTNEPYEQYF.

The chain couples TRBV6-5 to TRBJ2-1; D could derive from TRBD1 or TRBD2 (7 bases each). This CDR3 spans 16 amino acids. Per germline, CDR1 MNHEY and CDR2 SVGAGI. With 2 bases removed from V and 13 bases from J, the gap between germline ends came to 24 bases. DNA of the CDR3: TGTGCCAGCAGTTACGGGGCGAAACAGGGGAGGGAGACCCAGTTCTTC. Protein: CASSYGAKQGRETQFF.

This chain joins TRBV7-4 and TRBJ1-5, with D hard to call. Per germline, CDR1 SGHVT and CDR2 SQSDAQ. The CDR3 has 17 amino acids. The V end lost 5 bases, the J end lost 0 bases, and 17 bases lay between the germline ends. The CDR3 DNA reads as TGTGCCAGCAGCCCACCCCCCAGTTCTTATAGCAATCAGCCCCAGCATTTT. Its protein product is CASSPPPSSYSNQPQHF.

The rearrangement links TRBV15 to TRBJ2-7; D not resolved. In germline, CDR1 is LNHNV, CDR2 YYDKDF (reference sequence). The ends were cut back, 1 base at V and 2 bases at J, with 9 bases in the middle. This CDR3 contains 14 residues. For the CDR3, the DNA is TGTGCCACCAGCAGAGCGAGACGGCCCTACGAGCAGTACTTC. Translated: CATSRARRPYEQYF.

The chain joins TRBV6-2 or TRBV6-3 to TRBJ2-3; D gene ambiguous. Germline loops: CDR1 MNHEY, CDR2 SVGEGT. CDR3 length equals 12 residues. Trimming left V 5 bases short and J 4 bases short, with 7 bases between. DNA for the CDR3: TGTGCCAGCAGTCGTAGTTCAGATACGCAGTATTTT. Translation gives CASSRSSDTQYF.

This clonotype has ten or more counts. The chain combines TRBV25-1 with TRBJ1-2; D perhaps matches TRBD1 (6 bases). Germline-derived CDR1 and CDR2 are MGHDK and SYGVNS. The CDR3 length is 13 residues. With 6 bases removed from V and 4 bases from J, the gap between germline ends came to 12 bases. CDR3 loop: CASRSQGTYGYTF. The DNA of the CDR3 is TGTGCCAGCAGAAGCCAGGGGACCTATGGCTACACCTTC.

The chain links TRBV2 to TRBJ2-7; maybe TRBD2 (5 bases). From germline, CDR1 is SNHLY and CDR2 FYNNEI. Trimming cost V 6 bases and J 7 bases, with 16 bases left between them. This CDR3 is 13 amino acids long. The CDR3 DNA reads as TGTGCCAGCAGGGAGCGGCCTTACAATGAGCAGTACTTC. Its translation is CASRERPYNEQYF. The full variable domain, in which reference TRBV2 and TRBJ2-7 provide the parts outside the CDR3, is EPEVTQTPSHQVTQMGQEVILRCVPISNHLYFYWYRQILGQKVEFLVSFYNNEISEKSEIFDDQFSVERPDGSNFTLKIRSTKLEDSAMYFCASRERPYNEQYFGPGTRLTVT.

There are a few counts of this clonotype. CDR3: CASSDPRRGRGYGYTF. In DNA form, the CDR3 reads TGTGCCAGCAGTGACCCCCGTAGGGGGCGCGGCTATGGCTACACCTTC. The V and J genes are TRBV28 and TRBJ1-2; TRBD1 matches at 7 bases. CDR3 length equals 16 residues. With 5 bases clipped from V and 4 bases from J, the junction kept 13 bases outside the gene matches. The V gene's germline CDR1 is MDHEN and CDR2 SYDVKM.

The V and J genes are TRBV5-8 and TRBJ2-5, with 10 bases lining up with TRBD2. Germline V lookup: CDR1 SGHTS, CDR2 YDEGEE. The length of the CDR3 is 15 residues. The ends lost 0 bases at V and 9 bases at J; junction bases unmatched: 8. DNA for the CDR3: TGTGCCAGCAGCTTGGAGGCAGTAGCGGGGGGCTCCCAGTACTTC. Its translation: CASSLEAVAGGSQYF.

This clonotype was picked up one time. One end of the junction fails to match germline, which may point to a read error. The chain joins TRBV5-6 to TRBJ2-1; D is ambiguous. This CDR3 is 14 amino acids long. The germline V gene has CDR1 SGHDT and CDR2 YYEEEE. CDR3 sequence reads: CASSSKNAYKEQFF. The CDR3 DNA reads as TGTGCCAGCAGCTCGAAGAATGCCTACAAGGAGCAGTTCTTC.

V is TRBV27 and J is TRBJ1-2, with D possibly matching TRBD1 (5 bases). This CDR3 region has 15 residues. Germline V gives CDR1 MNHEY, CDR2 SMNVEV (reference sequence). The V and J ends lost 5 bases and 0 bases respectively, with 13 bases between them. The CDR3 is CASSPGTEANYGYTF. The DNA for the CDR3 is TGTGCCAGCAGTCCGGGGACGGAAGCTAACTATGGCTACACCTTC.

There are a few counts of this clonotype. J is TRBJ1-2 and V is TRBV20-1; TRBD1 matches at 9 bases. Trimming removed 3 bases from V and 0 bases from J; junction bases left unmatched: 5. The CDR3 runs 15 residues. From germline, CDR1 is DFQATT and CDR2 SNEGSKA (reference sequence). The CDR3 coding sequence is TGCAGTGCTAGTCTTGGACAGGGGACTAACTATGGCTACACCTTC. It is translated as CSASLGQGTNYGYTF.

V is TRBV27 and J is TRBJ2-4; TRBD2 agrees at 7 bases. V was pared by 3 bases and J by 0 bases, with 5 bases of the junction left unmatched. This CDR3 contains 16 residues. Per germline, CDR1 MNHEY and CDR2 SMNVEV (reference sequence). CDR3 DNA sequence: TGTGCCAGCAGTTTCGGGCTAGCGGTAGCCAAAAACATTCAGTACTTC. It translates to CASSFGLAVAKNIQYF.

The V gene is TRBV12-3 or TRBV12-4, the J gene TRBJ2-5, with TRBD2 identical over 10 bases. V shed 3 bases and J 11 bases; nucleotides not matched to a gene: 12. This CDR3 is 15 amino acids long. The CDR3 loop reads CASSLSGGADSEQYF. The CDR3 nucleotides are TGTGCCAGCAGTTTGAGCGGGGGGGCCGATAGTGAGCAGTACTTC.

The chain links TRBV6-6 to TRBJ1-1, with D hard to call. The germline CDR1 and CDR2 sequences are MNHNY and SVGAGI (reference sequence). V gave up 5 bases and J gave up 0 bases, with 7 bases separating them. The length of the CDR3 is 13 residues. The CDR3 coding sequence is TGTGCCAGCAGTGGCATTCTGAACACTGAAGCTTTCTTT. Translated: CASSGILNTEAFF.

This clonotype showed up just once. The chain has TRBV20-1 and TRBJ1-6, with 8 bases aligning to TRBD1. Trimming took 0 bases from V and 7 from J; bases not matched to a gene: 5. The CDR3 loop spans 15 amino acids. CDR1 and CDR2 from the germline V gene are DFQATT and SNEGSKA (reference sequence). This chain's CDR3 is CSARDGRGQNSPLHF. The DNA for the CDR3 is TGCAGTGCTAGAGATGGCAGGGGGCAGAATTCACCCCTCCACTTT.

The CDR3 sequence: CASSRGPTSGANVLTF. The CDR3 DNA sequence: TGTGCCAGCAGCCGCGGACCGACCTCTGGGGCCAACGTCCTGACTTTC. V usage is TRBV7-2 and J usage is TRBJ2-6; D call uncertain. V was trimmed by 5 bases and J by 0 bases, leaving 11 bases between them. Germline V lookup: CDR1 SGHTA, CDR2 FQGNSA. The CDR3 covers 16 residues.

The V gene is TRBV7-8, the J gene TRBJ2-5; 7 bases agree with TRBD1. The CDR3 runs to 15 residues. The V gene end was trimmed by 4 bases and the J gene end by 7 bases; junction bases not matched to a gene: 12. The V gene's germline CDR1 is SGHVS and CDR2 FQNEAQ. CDR3 region: CASSSGQAHRGTQYF. CDR3 nucleotide sequence: TGTGCCAGCAGCTCAGGACAGGCACACCGGGGGACCCAGTACTTC.

The gene calls are TRBV28 and TRBJ2-3, with D possibly being TRBD2 (7 bases). Germline CDR1 is MDHEN and CDR2 is SYDVKM. There are 16 residues in the CDR3. Trimming took 7 bases from V and 5 from J, leaving 22 bases between them. CDR3 residues: CASKAPPGGGGDTQYF. The CDR3 nucleotides are TGTGCCAGCAAAGCCCCTCCGGGGGGCGGGGGAGATACGCAGTATTTT.